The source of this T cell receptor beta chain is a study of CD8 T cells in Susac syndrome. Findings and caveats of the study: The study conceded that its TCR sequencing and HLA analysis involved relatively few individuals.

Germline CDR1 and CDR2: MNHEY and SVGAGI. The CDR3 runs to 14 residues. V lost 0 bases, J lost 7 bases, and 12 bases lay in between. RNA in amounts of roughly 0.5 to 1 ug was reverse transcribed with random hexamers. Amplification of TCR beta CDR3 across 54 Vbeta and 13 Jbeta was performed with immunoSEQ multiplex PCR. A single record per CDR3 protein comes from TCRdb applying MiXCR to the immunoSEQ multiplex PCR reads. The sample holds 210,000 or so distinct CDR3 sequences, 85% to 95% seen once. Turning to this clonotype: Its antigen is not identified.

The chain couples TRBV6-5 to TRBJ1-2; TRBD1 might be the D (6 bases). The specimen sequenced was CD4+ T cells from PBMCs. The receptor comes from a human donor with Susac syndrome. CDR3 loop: CASSYSGGNRGYTF. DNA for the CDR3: TGTGCCAGCAGTTACTCAGGGGGGAATCGTGGCTACACCTTC.